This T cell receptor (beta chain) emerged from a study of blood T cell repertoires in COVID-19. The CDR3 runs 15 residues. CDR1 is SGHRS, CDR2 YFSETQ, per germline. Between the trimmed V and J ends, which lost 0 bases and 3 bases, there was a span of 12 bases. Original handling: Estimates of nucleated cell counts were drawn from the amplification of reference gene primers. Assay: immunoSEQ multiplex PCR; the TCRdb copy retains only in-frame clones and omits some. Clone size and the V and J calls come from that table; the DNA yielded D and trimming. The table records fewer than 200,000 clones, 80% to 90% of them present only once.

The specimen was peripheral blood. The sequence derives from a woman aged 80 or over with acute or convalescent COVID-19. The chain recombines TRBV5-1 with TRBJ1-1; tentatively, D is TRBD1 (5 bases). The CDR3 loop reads CASSLVQGGYTEAFF. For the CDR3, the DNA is TGCGCCAGCAGCTTGGTGCAGGGAGGGTACACTGAAGCTTTCTTT.